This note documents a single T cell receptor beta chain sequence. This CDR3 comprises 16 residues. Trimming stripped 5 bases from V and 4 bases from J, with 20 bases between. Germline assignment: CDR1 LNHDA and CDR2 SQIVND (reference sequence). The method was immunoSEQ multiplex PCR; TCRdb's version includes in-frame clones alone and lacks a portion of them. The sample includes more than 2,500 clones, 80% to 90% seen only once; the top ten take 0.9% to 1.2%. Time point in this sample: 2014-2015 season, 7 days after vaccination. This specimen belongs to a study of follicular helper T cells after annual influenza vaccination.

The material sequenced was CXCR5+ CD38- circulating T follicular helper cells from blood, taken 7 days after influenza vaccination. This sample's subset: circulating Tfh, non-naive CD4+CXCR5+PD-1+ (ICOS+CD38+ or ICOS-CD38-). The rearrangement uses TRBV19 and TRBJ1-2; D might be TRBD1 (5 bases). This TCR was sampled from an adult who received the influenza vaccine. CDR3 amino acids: CASSATGTLLTYGYTF. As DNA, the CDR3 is TGTGCCAGTAGTGCGACCGGGACCCTTCTCACCTATGGCTACACCTTC.